The 29 T cell receptor beta chains reported below all come from one sample, sequenced in a study of CXCR3-negative and CXCR3-positive naive CD8 T cells. Researchers prepared the TRB cDNA libraries using 5' RACE with UMI labels. TCRdb reprocessed the 5' RACE reads and keeps a single row for each CDR3 protein, giving no DNA. In total, the table holds about 62,000 distinct CDR3 sequences. The specimen was naive CXCR3- CD8+ T cells from blood. Subset indicated: CD45RO-CCR7+CD27+CD95- naive CD8+ T cells lacking CXCR3 (TNR3-). Receptors were obtained from a human donor in good health. Some clones in this sample may be carry-over from other donors' samples.

The chain couples TRBV7-3 to TRBJ2-1; TCRdb gives TRBD1 as the D gene, but with no DNA this cannot be confirmed. CDR3 size: 13 residues. The germline gives CDR1 SGHTA, CDR2 FQGTGA. CDR3 region: CASSPTGNNEQFF.

The genes are TRBV7-2 and TRBJ2-7. Per the germline V gene, CDR1 is SGHTA and CDR2 is FQGNSA. This CDR3 is 11 amino acids long. CDR3 sequence: CASSLPGEQYF. Full variable domain (missing parts from reference TRBV7-2 and TRBJ2-7): GAGVSQSPSNKVTEKGKDVELRCDPISGHTALYWYRQSLGQGLEFLIYFQGNSAPDKSGLPSDRFSAERTGGSVSTLTIQRTQQEDSAVYLCASSLPGEQYFGPGTRLTVT.

The V and J genes are TRBV29-1 and TRBJ2-5. The CDR3 spans 14 residues. Germline assignment: CDR1 SQVTM and CDR2 ANQGSEA. The chain's CDR3 is CSVNGERTQETQYF.

The gene calls are TRBV12-3 or TRBV12-4 and TRBJ1-1; lacking DNA, the TRBD1 call made by TCRdb goes unchecked. This CDR3 has 13 residues. This chain's CDR3 is CASSFGGNTEAFF.

The chain carries TRBV12-3 or TRBV12-4 and TRBJ2-3; absent DNA, TCRdb's TRBD1 call cannot be checked. This CDR3 region has 18 residues. The CDR3 sequence is CASSQGAGGGDNTDTQYF.

This sequence joins TRBV7-9 and TRBJ2-7. Per the germline V gene, CDR1 is SEHNR and CDR2 is FQNEAQ (reference sequence). This CDR3 spans 15 amino acids. CDR3 sequence: CASSLLPTPSYEQYF.

The genes are TRBV7-8 and TRBJ2-1; there is no DNA to check the TCRdb D call of TRBD1. The CDR3 has 14 residues. Germline V gene data show CDR1 as SGHVS and CDR2 as FQNEAQ. Here the CDR3 reads CASTPSAAYNEQFF.

This chain links TRBV6-1 with TRBJ1-1; TCRdb's D call of TRBD1 is untestable without DNA. Germline CDR1 and CDR2: MNHNS and SASEGT. The CDR3 extends over 14 amino acids. CDR3 amino acids: CASDRLKINTEAFF.

This sequence joins TRBV5-5 and TRBJ1-6. Germline CDR1 SGHKS, CDR2 YYEKEE (reference sequence). CDR3 length: 13 residues. CDR3 amino acids: CASSSGHNSPLHF.

This chain connects TRBV21-1 to TRBJ2-3; the D gene TCRdb calls, TRBD1, cannot be checked with no DNA. TRBV21-1 is a pseudogene segment. This CDR3 is built from 18 residues. CDR3 region: CASKERTGSIAGTDTQYF.

This chain joins TRBV28 and TRBJ2-7. Looked up from germline, CDR1 is MDHEN and CDR2 is SYDVKM. The CDR3 is 13 amino acids. CDR3 region: CASSIRTSYEQYF. The variable domain in full, completed from reference TRBV28 and TRBJ2-7, reads DVKVTQSSRYLVKRTGEKVFLECVQDMDHENMFWYRQDPGLGLRLIYFSYDVKMKEKGDIPEGYSVSREKKERFSLILESASTNQTSMYLCASSIRTSYEQYFGPGTRLTVT.

The chain links TRBV29-1 to TRBJ2-6. The CDR3 is made up of 15 amino acids. Per the germline V gene, CDR1 is SQVTM and CDR2 is ANQGSEA. The CDR3 sequence is CSVERFNSGANVLTF.

V is TRBV7-8 and J is TRBJ2-1; the TCRdb D gene call, TRBD1, has no DNA to confirm it. This CDR3 is built from 17 residues. Germline V gene lookup returns CDR1 SGHVS and CDR2 FQNEAQ. The CDR3 region is CASSPTPVGGQGNEQFF. Full variable domain (missing parts from reference TRBV7-8 and TRBJ2-1): GAGVSQSPRYKVAKRGQDVALRCDPISGHVSLFWYQQALGQGPEFLTYFQNEAQLDKSGLPSDRFFAERPEGSVSTLKIQRTQQEDSAVYLCASSPTPVGGQGNEQFFGPGTRLTVL.

This sequence joins TRBV6-1 and TRBJ2-1; TCRdb designates TRBD1, a call that cannot be tested without DNA. The CDR3 consists of 15 residues. CDR1 and CDR2 (germline): MNHNS, SASEGT. The CDR3 is CASSDVSGAPDEQFF.

This sequence joins TRBV27 and TRBJ2-7; TCRdb returns TRBD2, unconfirmable since there is no DNA. This CDR3 region has 19 residues. Per germline, CDR1 MNHEY and CDR2 SMNVEV (reference sequence). CDR3 sequence reads: CASSYTSGTSGGFSYEQYF.

The chain couples TRBV20-1 to TRBJ1-3; without DNA, the TCRdb call of TRBD1 cannot be checked. The CDR3 runs to 14 residues. The V gene's germline CDR1 is DFQATT and CDR2 SNEGSKA (reference sequence). The CDR3 loop reads CSAPVGFSGNTIYF.

CDR3: CASREQREAPDTQYF. This chain links TRBV27 with TRBJ2-3; with no DNA, the TCRdb D assignment of TRBD1 cannot be verified. From germline, CDR1 is MNHEY and CDR2 SMNVEV (reference sequence). The CDR3 extends over 15 amino acids.

This chain uses TRBV29-1 with TRBJ2-7; checking the TCRdb D call of TRBD2 is not possible without DNA. The CDR3 is 12 residues long. Germline CDR1 is SQVTM and CDR2 is ANQGSEA. This CDR3 reads CSVAGTRGEQYF.

This chain joins TRBV20-1 and TRBJ2-1; without DNA, the TCRdb call of TRBD1 cannot be checked. This CDR3 is built from 17 residues. Germline CDR1 DFQATT, CDR2 SNEGSKA (reference sequence). This chain's CDR3 is CSARGRAPGRWGNEQFF.

This chain links TRBV6-5 with TRBJ2-2; TCRdb's D call, TRBD1, is unchecked because there is no DNA. From germline, CDR1 is MNHEY and CDR2 SVGAGI. The CDR3 contains 15 residues. This CDR3 reads CASSPGTGDTGELFF.

The chain couples TRBV3-1 to TRBJ2-7; TCRdb lists TRBD2, though no DNA is available to test this call. Germline CDR1 reads LGHDT; CDR2 reads YNNKEL (reference sequence). The CDR3 has 15 amino acids. The CDR3 sequence is CASGYASGGGYEQYF.

The chain combines TRBV20-1 with TRBJ2-1; TCRdb gives TRBD1 as the D gene, but with no DNA this cannot be confirmed. Germline CDR1 and CDR2: DFQATT and SNEGSKA (reference sequence). The CDR3 is 13 amino acids. This CDR3 reads CSARGQADNEQFF.

The V call is TRBV13, the J call TRBJ1-2; TCRdb designates TRBD1, a call that cannot be tested without DNA. Germline loops: CDR1 PRHDT, CDR2 FYEKMQ (reference sequence). This CDR3 spans 15 amino acids. The CDR3 reads CASSPGQGALGGYTF.

This chain uses TRBV7-2 with TRBJ2-1; TCRdb picks TRBD1, but there is no DNA to check that call. The CDR3 is 17 amino acids. Germline assignment: CDR1 SGHTA and CDR2 FQGNSA. The CDR3: CASSPEPGQGSYNEQFF.

V and J are TRBV4-3 and TRBJ1-5; the D call of TRBD1 rests on TCRdb alone, since no DNA is present to check it. CDR1 and CDR2 from the germline V gene are LGHNA and YSLEER. CDR3 length: 14 residues. The CDR3: CASSQVPSQGPQHF.

This chain links TRBV12-3 or TRBV12-4 with TRBJ2-3; TCRdb's D call, TRBD1, is unchecked because there is no DNA. The CDR3 extends over 17 amino acids. The CDR3 sequence is CASSLVSQGPNTDTQYF.

This chain uses TRBV29-1 with TRBJ2-5; TCRdb's D call, TRBD2, is unchecked because there is no DNA. The CDR3 loop spans 15 amino acids. Per germline, CDR1 SQVTM and CDR2 ANQGSEA. This CDR3 is CSVESGGAGRETQYF. Using reference TRBV29-1 and TRBJ2-5 for the parts outside the CDR3, the full variable domain is SAVISQKPSRDICQRGTSLTIQCQVDSQVTMMFWYRQQPGQSLTLIATANQGSEATYESGFVIDKFPISRPNLTFSTLTVSNMSPEDSSIYLCSVESGGAGRETQYFGPGTRLLVL.

This chain connects TRBV7-2 to TRBJ1-2; TCRdb's D call of TRBD1 is untestable without DNA. The CDR3 contains 15 residues. Germline assignment: CDR1 SGHTA and CDR2 FQGNSA. CDR3 protein: CASSLNRVWQDGYTF. Based on the CDR3 plus reference TRBV7-2 and TRBJ1-2, the full variable domain is GAGVSQSPSNKVTEKGKDVELRCDPISGHTALYWYRQSLGQGLEFLIYFQGNSAPDKSGLPSDRFSAERTGGSVSTLTIQRTQQEDSAVYLCASSLNRVWQDGYTFGSGTRLTVV.

The rearrangement links TRBV19 to TRBJ2-1; the TRBD1 assignment by TCRdb is unverifiable without DNA. The V gene's germline CDR1 is LNHDA and CDR2 SQIVND (reference sequence). The CDR3 has 14 residues. The CDR3 reads CASSIYNRGDEQFF.